These 23 T cell receptor beta chains were all obtained from the same sample, sequenced in a study of long-term antiretroviral therapy in people with HIV. Version v3.0 of the immunoSEQ assay was performed at survey level. Method: immunoSEQ multiplex PCR; TCRdb's copy keeps in-frame clones and lacks some. The sample holds about 21,000 clones, roughly 84% seen once. The sequenced sample was unsorted PBMCs, obtained at the start of antiretroviral therapy. The receptors here all came from a man aged 45 to 65 with HIV.

The chain recombines TRBV7-2 with TRBJ1-5; weak D call: TRBD1 (5 bases). From germline, CDR1 is SGHTA and CDR2 FQGNSA. Trimming pared 2 bases from V and 8 bases from J, leaving 7 bases between. CDR3 size: 12 residues. The CDR3 region is CASSLQGEPQHF. The DNA for the CDR3 is TGTGCCAGCAGCTTACAGGGAGAGCCCCAGCATTTT.

V usage is TRBV7-9 and J usage is TRBJ2-1; D unresolved. The CDR3 spans 10 residues. Germline V lookup: CDR1 SEHNR, CDR2 FQNEAQ (reference sequence). Trimming removed 3 bases from V and 9 bases from J, with 3 bases in between. Here the CDR3 reads CASSLFEQFF. The CDR3 DNA sequence: TGTGCCAGCAGCTTGTTTGAGCAGTTCTTC.

This clone is a singleton in its sample. The V and J genes are TRBV19 and TRBJ2-1; 16 bases are a match to TRBD2. Germline CDR1 and CDR2: LNHDA and SQIVND (reference sequence). V shed 5 bases and J 5 bases; nucleotides not matched to a gene: 9. The CDR3 extends over 18 amino acids. This CDR3 is CASSGGLAGGEKDNEQFF. The CDR3, as DNA: TGTGCCAGTAGTGGGGGACTAGCGGGAGGGGAAAAAGACAATGAGCAGTTCTTC.

This clone is labeled medium-sized (0.01 to 0.1%). The J gene is TRBJ1-2, the V gene TRBV7-2; 7 bases are a match to TRBD1. V was clipped by 5 bases and J by 1 base; unmatched bases: 7. The CDR3 length is 15 residues. Germline V gene data show CDR1 as SGHTA and CDR2 as FQGNSA. CDR3 DNA: TGTGCCAGCAGCGCGACAGGGAGGGGTAACTATGGCTACACCTTC. This sequence encodes CASSATGRGNYGYTF. The full variable domain, its missing parts supplied by reference TRBV7-2 and TRBJ1-2, is GAGVSQSPSNKVTEKGKDVELRCDPISGHTALYWYRQSLGQGLEFLIYFQGNSAPDKSGLPSDRFSAERTGGSVSTLTIQRTQQEDSAVYLCASSATGRGNYGYTFGSGTRLTVV.

The V call is TRBV28, the J call TRBJ1-1; possibly TRBD1 for D (5 bases). In germline, CDR1 is MDHEN, CDR2 SYDVKM. Between the trimmed V and J ends, which lost 5 bases and 2 bases, there was a span of 9 bases. The CDR3 sequence is 13 residues long. In DNA form, the CDR3 reads TGTGCCAGCAGTCAGGGATTTAACACTGAAGCTTTCTTT. Protein sequence: CASSQGFNTEAFF.

V gene TRBV28 combines with J gene TRBJ1-4; D possibly corresponds to TRBD1 (6 bases). V was cut by 2 bases and J by 7 bases, with 11 bases left in between. The CDR3 sequence is 14 residues long. CDR1 is MDHEN and CDR2 is SYDVKM in the germline V gene. The CDR3 spells CASSLLGAGEKLFF. The CDR3 DNA follows: TGTGCCAGCAGTTTACTGGGGGCGGGTGAAAAACTGTTTTTT.

This clone was detected only once. The chain links TRBV4-1 to TRBJ1-1; tentative D call: TRBD1 (6 bases). Per the germline V gene, CDR1 is MGHRA and CDR2 is YSYEKL. This CDR3 comprises 13 residues. Trimming cost V 8 bases and J 0 bases, with 10 bases left between them. The CDR3 sequence: CASGDRLNTEAFF. CDR3 nucleotide sequence: TGCGCCAGCGGAGACAGGTTGAACACTGAAGCTTTCTTT.

The gene calls are TRBV28 and TRBJ2-2, with 7 bases aligning to TRBD2. Germline V gives CDR1 MDHEN, CDR2 SYDVKM. The CDR3 is made up of 13 amino acids. CDR3 DNA: TGTGTTGTGTCTAGCGGAAACACCGGGGAGCTGTTTTTT. Protein: CVVSSGNTGELFF.

This chain joins TRBV29-1 and TRBJ2-7; no reliable D call. Germline V gene data show CDR1 as SQVTM and CDR2 as ANQGSEA. The CDR3 runs to 13 residues. With 0 bases removed from V and 5 bases from J, the gap between germline ends came to 11 bases. In nucleotides, the CDR3 is TGCAGCGTTGAAGATACAGTTGGGGACGAGCAGTACTTC. Translating it yields CSVEDTVGDEQYF.

J is TRBJ1-1 and V is TRBV29-1, with 7 bases fitting TRBD1. V gave up 4 bases and J gave up 5 bases; unmatched junction bases: 16. The CDR3 has 16 residues. Germline lookup yields CDR1 SQVTM and CDR2 ANQGSEA. CDR3: CSVASAGGGIGTEAFF. In DNA, the CDR3 is TGCAGCGTTGCATCCGCAGGGGGGGGCATCGGGACTGAAGCTTTCTTT. Using reference TRBV29-1 and TRBJ1-1 for the parts outside the CDR3, the full variable domain is SAVISQKPSRDICQRGTSLTIQCQVDSQVTMMFWYRQQPGQSLTLIATANQGSEATYESGFVIDKFPISRPNLTFSTLTVSNMSPEDSSIYLCSVASAGGGIGTEAFFGQGTRLTVV.

The chain employs TRBV19 and TRBJ1-4; 10 bases align to TRBD1. From germline, CDR1 is LNHDA and CDR2 SQIVND (reference sequence). V was pared by 6 bases and J by 4 bases, with 2 bases of the junction left unmatched. This CDR3 region has 14 residues. The CDR3 bases are TGTGCCAGTAGAAGGACAGGGGGTAATGAAAAACTGTTTTTT. This encodes CASRRTGGNEKLFF.

This chain joins TRBV6-1 and TRBJ2-7; D possibly uses TRBD1 or TRBD2 (5 bases each). Germline CDR1 reads MNHNS; CDR2 reads SASEGT. The CDR3 runs to 14 residues. The V and J ends lost 8 bases and 0 bases respectively, with 14 bases between them. CDR3 nucleotide sequence: TGTGCCAGCCGGAGGCAGGGCCACTCCTACGAGCAGTACTTC. Amino acids: CASRRQGHSYEQYF.

The V and J genes are TRBV2 and TRBJ1-1; 7 bases line up with TRBD1. CDR1 SNHLY and CDR2 FYNNEI come from the germline V gene. V dropped 8 bases and J dropped 1; count of bases not matched to a gene: 4. This CDR3 is built from 13 residues. CDR3 sequence (DNA): TGTGCCAGCCACAGGGGAGCGAACACTGAAGCTTTCTTT. Translation gives CASHRGANTEAFF.

As DNA, the CDR3 is TGTGCCAGCAGTGCACATTGGGGTGAAGGTGAAGCTTTCTTT. It specifies CASSAHWGEGEAFF. The V and J genes are TRBV25-1 and TRBJ1-1; D is uncertain. Germline V CDR1 and CDR2: MGHDK, SYGVNS. The CDR3 is 14 amino acids. Trimming removed 4 bases at V and 7 bases at J, with 16 bases between. Looking up the rest from reference TRBV25-1 and TRBJ1-1 gives the full variable domain: EADIYQTPRYLVIGTGKKITLECSQTMGHDKMYWYQQDPGMELHLIHYSYGVNSTEKGDLSSESTVSRIRTEHFPLTLESARPSHTSQYLCASSAHWGEGEAFFGQGTRLTVV.

The V gene is TRBV19, the J gene TRBJ2-5, with 8 bases lining up with TRBD2. The CDR3 runs to 16 residues. Germline assignment: CDR1 LNHDA and CDR2 SQIVND (reference sequence). The junction had 9 bases not matched to a gene; V was cut back by 2 bases and J by 4 bases. CDR3 nucleotides: TGTGCCAGTAGTATATTTCGGGGGGGTGTCGGAGAGACCCAGTACTTC. Its protein is CASSIFRGGVGETQYF. The whole variable domain, remainder taken from reference TRBV19 and TRBJ2-5, is DGGITQSPKYLFRKEGQNVTLSCEQNLNHDAMYWYRQDPGQGLRLIYYSQIVNDFQKGDIAEGYSVSREKKESFPLTVTSAQKNPTAFYLCASSIFRGGVGETQYFGPGTRLLVL.

The chain uses TRBV5-4 and TRBJ1-2; perhaps TRBD1 as D (5 bases). The CDR3 is 16 residues long. The germline CDR1 and CDR2 sequences are SGHNT and YYREEE (reference sequence). Trimming shortened V by 5 bases and J by 2 bases, and 19 bases separated the two germline ends. The CDR3 DNA is TGTGCCAGCAGTTCCGCCACGGGGGGGTTGAACTATGGCTACACCTTC. Translating gives CASSSATGGLNYGYTF.

The chain has TRBV7-9 and TRBJ2-1; TRBD2 is a possible D gene (5 bases). The germline CDR1 and CDR2 sequences are SEHNR and FQNEAQ (reference sequence). Trimming shortened V by 1 base and J by 8 bases, and 12 bases separated the two germline ends. The CDR3 spans 14 residues. The CDR3 is CASSLVLSAHEQFF. The DNA of the CDR3 is TGTGCCAGCAGCTTAGTACTTAGCGCCCATGAGCAGTTCTTC.

The chain employs TRBV27 and TRBJ1-4; D not resolved. V dropped 2 bases and J dropped 11 bases, with 18 bases sitting between them. This CDR3 spans 15 amino acids. Germline V lookup: CDR1 MNHEY, CDR2 SMNVEV (reference sequence). The DNA of the CDR3 is TGTGCCAGCAGTTTACTGATGGGCGGGCGGAAGAAACTGTTTTTT. It encodes CASSLLMGGRKKLFF. The whole variable domain, remainder taken from reference TRBV27 and TRBJ1-4, is EAQVTQNPRYLITVTGKKLTVTCSQNMNHEYMSWYRQDPGLGLRQIYYSMNVEVTDKGDVPEGYKVSRKEKRNFPLILESPSPNQTSLYFCASSLLMGGRKKLFFGSGTQLSVL.

The rearrangement links TRBV27 to TRBJ2-2; the D is unclear. The CDR3 extends over 13 amino acids. Trimming removed 8 bases from V and 0 bases from J, with 7 bases in between. CDR1 is MNHEY and CDR2 is SMNVEV in the germline V gene (reference sequence). CDR3 bases: TGTGCCAGCCAACAGCCGAACACCGGGGAGCTGTTTTTT. It specifies CASQQPNTGELFF.

J is TRBJ2-7 and V is TRBV4-3, with D unclear. Trimming stripped 0 bases from V and 4 bases from J, with 13 bases between. CDR3 length equals 15 residues. Germline CDR1 and CDR2: LGHNA and YSLEER. The CDR3 DNA sequence: TGCGCCAGCAGCCAAGATTTAGGAGAGCATTACGAGCAGTACTTC. Translation: CASSQDLGEHYEQYF.

In its sample, this clone was seen a few times. This rearrangement joins TRBV19 to TRBJ1-5; D gene unclear. The CDR3 contains 14 residues. Germline V gives CDR1 LNHDA, CDR2 SQIVND (reference sequence). V was cut by 4 bases and J by 0 bases, with 7 bases left in between. CDR3 protein: CASSTPGSNQPQHF. As DNA, the CDR3 is TGTGCCAGTAGTACGCCAGGTAGCAATCAGCCCCAGCATTTT.

The V gene is TRBV5-4, the J gene TRBJ2-2; D not certain. V lost 1 base to trimming and J lost 4 bases, with 11 bases between them. The CDR3 runs to 15 residues. Germline V gene sequence: CDR1 SGHNT, CDR2 YYREEE (reference sequence). CDR3 region: CASSLSRHPTGELFF. CDR3 bases: TGTGCCAGCAGCTTGTCTCGACACCCCACCGGGGAGCTGTTTTTT.

V is TRBV29-1 and J is TRBJ2-6; 7 nucleotides agree with TRBD1. This CDR3 region has 16 residues. Germline V gene lookup returns CDR1 SQVTM and CDR2 ANQGSEA. Trimming cost V 5 bases and J 2 bases; bases outside gene matches: 9. CDR3 bases: TGCAGCGTTATACCGACAGGGCTTGCTGGGGCCAACGTCCTGACTTTC. It translates to CSVIPTGLAGANVLTF.